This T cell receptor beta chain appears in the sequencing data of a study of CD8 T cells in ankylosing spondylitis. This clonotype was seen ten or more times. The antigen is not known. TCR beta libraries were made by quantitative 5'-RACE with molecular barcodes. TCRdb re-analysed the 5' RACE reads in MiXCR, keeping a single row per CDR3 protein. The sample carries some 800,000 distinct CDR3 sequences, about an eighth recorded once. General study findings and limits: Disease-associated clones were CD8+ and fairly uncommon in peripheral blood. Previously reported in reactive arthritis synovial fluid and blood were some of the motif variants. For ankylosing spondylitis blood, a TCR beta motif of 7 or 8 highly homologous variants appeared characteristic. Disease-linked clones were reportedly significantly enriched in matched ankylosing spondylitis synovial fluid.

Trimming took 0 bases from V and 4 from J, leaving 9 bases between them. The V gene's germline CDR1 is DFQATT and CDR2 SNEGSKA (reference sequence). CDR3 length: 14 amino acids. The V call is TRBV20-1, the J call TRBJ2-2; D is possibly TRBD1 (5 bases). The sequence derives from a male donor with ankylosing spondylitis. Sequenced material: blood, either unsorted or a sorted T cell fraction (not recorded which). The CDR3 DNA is TGCAGTGCTAGAGACGACAGTGCCACCGGGGAGCTGTTTTTT. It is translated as CSARDDSATGELFF.